The 3 T cell receptor beta chains below all came from one sample that was sequenced in a study of blood T cell repertoires in COVID-19. Assay used: immunoSEQ multiplex PCR; TCRdb lists only in-frame clones, some missing. The sample contains 400,000 to 450,000 clones, around nine tenths of which appear only once. The sequencing input was peripheral blood. The receptor source for this set is a young man with COVID-19, enrolled during active disease.

V gene TRBV12-5 combines with J gene TRBJ1-2; TRBD1 might be the D (5 bases). V shed 1 base and J shed 5 bases, with 14 bases lying between them. The CDR3 loop spans 15 amino acids. From germline, CDR1 is LGHNT and CDR2 FRNRAP. CDR3 loop: CASGLGTPEGYGYTF. The CDR3 bases are TGTGCTAGTGGTTTGGGGACACCGGAAGGGTATGGCTACACCTTC.

This clone has only a few counts. V and J are TRBV3-1 (or the pseudogene TRBV3-2) and TRBJ2-2; D is ambiguous. CDR3 length: 14 amino acids. Germline assignment: CDR1 LGHDT and CDR2 YNNKEL (reference sequence). V was clipped by 4 bases and J by 4 bases, with 10 bases between them. CDR3 DNA: TGTGCCAGCAGCCCGCCTCGGAGCACCGGGGAGCTGTTTTTT. Its translation is CASSPPRSTGELFF.

This chain uses TRBV6-2 or TRBV6-3 with TRBJ2-1; no clear D gene. Trimming took 2 bases from V and 3 from J, leaving 8 bases between them. The CDR3 totals 14 residues. CDR1 and CDR2 from the germline V gene are MNHEY and SVGEGT. CDR3 in DNA: TGTGCCAGCAGTTACGGTGCGGACTACAATGAGCAGTTCTTC. Protein product: CASSYGADYNEQFF.